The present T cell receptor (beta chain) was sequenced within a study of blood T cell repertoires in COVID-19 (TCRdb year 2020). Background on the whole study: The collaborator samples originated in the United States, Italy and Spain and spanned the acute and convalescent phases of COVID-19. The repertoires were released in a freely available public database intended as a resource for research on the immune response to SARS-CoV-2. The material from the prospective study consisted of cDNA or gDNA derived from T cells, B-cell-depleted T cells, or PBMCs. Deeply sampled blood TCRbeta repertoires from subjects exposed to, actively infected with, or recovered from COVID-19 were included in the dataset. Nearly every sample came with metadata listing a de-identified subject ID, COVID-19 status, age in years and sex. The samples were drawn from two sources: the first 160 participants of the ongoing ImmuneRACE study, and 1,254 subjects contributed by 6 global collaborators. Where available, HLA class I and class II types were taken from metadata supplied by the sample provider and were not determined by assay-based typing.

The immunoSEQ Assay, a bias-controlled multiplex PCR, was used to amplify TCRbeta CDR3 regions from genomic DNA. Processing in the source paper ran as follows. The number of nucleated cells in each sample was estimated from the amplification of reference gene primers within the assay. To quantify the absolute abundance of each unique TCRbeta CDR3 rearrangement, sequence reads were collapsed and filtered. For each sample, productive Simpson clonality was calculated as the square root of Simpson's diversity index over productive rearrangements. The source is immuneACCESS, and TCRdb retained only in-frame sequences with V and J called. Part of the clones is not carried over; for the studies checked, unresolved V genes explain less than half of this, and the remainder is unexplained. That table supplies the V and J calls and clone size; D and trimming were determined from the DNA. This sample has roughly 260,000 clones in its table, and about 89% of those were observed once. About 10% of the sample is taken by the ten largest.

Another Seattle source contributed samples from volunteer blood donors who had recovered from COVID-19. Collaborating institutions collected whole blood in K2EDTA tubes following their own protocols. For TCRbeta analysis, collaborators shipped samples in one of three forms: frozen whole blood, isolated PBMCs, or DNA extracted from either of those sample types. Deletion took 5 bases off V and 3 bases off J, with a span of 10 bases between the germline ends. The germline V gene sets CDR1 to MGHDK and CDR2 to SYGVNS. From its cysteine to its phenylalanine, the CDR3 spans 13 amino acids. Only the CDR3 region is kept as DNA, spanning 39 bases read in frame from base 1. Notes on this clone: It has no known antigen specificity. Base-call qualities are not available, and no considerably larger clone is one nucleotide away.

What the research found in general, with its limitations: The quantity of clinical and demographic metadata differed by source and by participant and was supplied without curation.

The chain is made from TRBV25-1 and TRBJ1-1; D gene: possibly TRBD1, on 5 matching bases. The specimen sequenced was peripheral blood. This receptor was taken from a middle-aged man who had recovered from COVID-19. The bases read TGTGCCAGCAGTAGGGGAGGGGACACTGAAGCTTTCTTT. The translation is CASSRGGDTEAFF.